The source of this T cell receptor (beta chain) is a study of blood T cell repertoires in COVID-19. Study at large: The origin of the acute and convalescent COVID-19 samples was the United States, Italy and Spain. Sample material is recorded as cDNA or gDNA derived from T cells, B-cell-depleted T cells, or PBMCs.

V was clipped by 5 bases and J by 3 bases, with 16 bases between them. The CDR3 has 15 amino acids. Germline V gives CDR1 SGHVS, CDR2 FQNEAQ. Original methodology: Nucleated cell counts were estimated from reference gene primer amplification. Profiling relied on immunoSEQ multiplex PCR, and the TCRdb table lists in-frame clones only, not all of them. D and trimming were read from the DNA, whereas the V and J calls and clone size are those reported in that table. The sample lists tens of thousands of clones; approximately 80% were seen once. Specimen: peripheral blood. This clonotype was sampled from an older man with acute or convalescent COVID-19. The chain joins TRBV7-8 to TRBJ1-2, with D possibly TRBD1 on 5 matching bases. CDR3 in amino acids: CASSTSGTGDYGYTF. In nucleotides, the CDR3 is TGTGCCAGCAGCACAAGTGGGACGGGGGACTATGGCTACACCTTC.